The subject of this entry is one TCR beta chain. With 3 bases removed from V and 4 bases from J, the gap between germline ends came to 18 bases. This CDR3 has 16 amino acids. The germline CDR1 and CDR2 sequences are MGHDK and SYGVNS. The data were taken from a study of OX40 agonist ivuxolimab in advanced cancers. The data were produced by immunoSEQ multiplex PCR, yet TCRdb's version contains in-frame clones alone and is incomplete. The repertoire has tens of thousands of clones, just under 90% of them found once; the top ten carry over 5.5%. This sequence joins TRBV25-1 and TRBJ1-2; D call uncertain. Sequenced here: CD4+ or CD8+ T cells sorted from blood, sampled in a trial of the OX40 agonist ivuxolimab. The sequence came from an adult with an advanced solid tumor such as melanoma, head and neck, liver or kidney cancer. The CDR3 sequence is CASSDHTRQTSYGYTF. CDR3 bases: TGTGCCAGCAGTGATCATACGCGACAAACTTCCTATGGCTACACCTTC.